This entry features one TCR beta chain sequence. The antigen is unknown. The data stem from a study of cytomegalovirus exposure and HLA in healthy donors. About the study: From donors who were HLA-typed, an early data release held approximately 84 million unique TCRs.

Study findings and constraints: Researchers counted around 160 TCR beta chains as cytomegalovirus-associated. It was reported that the classifier diagnosed cytomegalovirus status with high specificity and sensitivity in both the original and validation cohorts.

The length of the CDR3 is 12 residues. CDR1 is MDHEN and CDR2 is SYDVKM in the germline V gene. The germline V and J ends were trimmed by 5 bases and 5 bases, with 9 bases remaining between them. Primers: 60 Vbeta forward and 13 Jbeta reverse. TCRdb's copy holds only in-frame clones and misses some; the assay was immunoSEQ multiplex PCR. In the table there are about 200,000 clones, about 86% of which are singletons. J is TRBJ1-1 and V is TRBV28; D gene uncertain. The sequencing input was PBMCs. This clonotype originated in a woman aged 25 to 39 in good health and CMV-seronegative. This CDR3 is CASSLGVTEAFF. The DNA for the CDR3 is TGTGCCAGCAGTCTCGGGGTGACTGAAGCTTTCTTT.